Included here is one T cell receptor (beta chain) sequence, with context. Sequenced by immunoSEQ multiplex PCR; TCRdb stores in-frame clones only, minus some. The table shows about 230,000 clones, with approximately 87% occurring only once. These data belong to a study of blood T cell repertoires in COVID-19. Study context: Both acute and convalescent COVID-19 samples were obtained from the United States, Italy and Spain. The cDNA or gDNA used as material had been derived from T cells, B-cell-depleted T cells, or PBMCs.

Germline V gene data show CDR1 as MNHEY and CDR2 as SVGAGI. Trimming pared 4 bases from V and 2 bases from J, leaving 12 bases between. The CDR3 is 14 amino acids. The J gene is TRBJ2-7, the V gene TRBV6-5; D is undetermined. This receptor was taken from a woman aged 70-85 years with active or convalescent COVID-19. Sequenced: peripheral blood. The CDR3, as DNA: TGTGCCAGCAGTTTCGACCTGGGCACCTACGAGCAGTACTTC. Protein: CASSFDLGTYEQYF.